This T cell receptor (beta chain) was sequenced during a study of Ad26.COV2.S vaccination and SARS-CoV-2 variants. Points from the study as a whole: Placebo recipients had lower spike-specific TCR breadth than vaccine recipients.

TCRdb's table, derived via immunoSEQ multiplex PCR, lists solely in-frame clones and lacks some. Altogether fewer than 400,000 clones are present, 85% to 90% being singletons, with the ten largest covering around 1.9%. Indicated treatment: 19 received Ad26.COV2.S at low or high dose, single or two shots; several received placebo; per-sample allocation not given. The investigators took samples on day 63 after the first vaccine or placebo injection. An Ad26 vector that expressed Wuhan-strain SARS-CoV-2 spike constituted the vaccine. To note about this clone: Its antigen is unknown.

The TCR originated in a person between 18 and 65 years old who received the Ad26.COV2.S COVID-19 vaccine or a placebo. Sample: peripheral blood, taken in a trial of Ad26.COV2.S vaccine versus placebo.

CDR3: CASSLAPGATTGELFF. CDR3 bases: TGTGCCAGCAGCTTAGCGCCGGGAGCCACCACCGGGGAGCTGTTTTTT. The J gene is TRBJ2-2, the V gene TRBV7-2; perhaps TRBD2 as D (6 bases). The CDR3 is 16 amino acids. Germline CDR1 and CDR2: SGHTA and FQGNSA. V was clipped by 0 bases and J by 4 bases, with 12 bases between them.